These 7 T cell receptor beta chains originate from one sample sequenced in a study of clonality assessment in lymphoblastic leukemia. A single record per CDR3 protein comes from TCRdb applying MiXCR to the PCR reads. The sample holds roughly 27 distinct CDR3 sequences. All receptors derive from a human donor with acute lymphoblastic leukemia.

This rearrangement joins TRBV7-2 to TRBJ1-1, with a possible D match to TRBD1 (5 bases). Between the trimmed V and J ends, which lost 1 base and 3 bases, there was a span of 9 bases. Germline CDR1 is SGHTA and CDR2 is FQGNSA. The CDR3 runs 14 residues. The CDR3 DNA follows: TGTGCCAGCAGCTTAGGACAGACTTACACTGAAGCTTTCTTT. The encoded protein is CASSLGQTYTEAFF.

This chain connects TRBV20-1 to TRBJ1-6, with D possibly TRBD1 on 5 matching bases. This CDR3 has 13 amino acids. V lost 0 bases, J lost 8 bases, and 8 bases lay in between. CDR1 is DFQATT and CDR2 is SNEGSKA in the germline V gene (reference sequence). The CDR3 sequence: CSAREGGYSPLHF. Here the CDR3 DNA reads TGCAGTGCTAGAGAGGGGGGTTATTCACCCCTCCACTTT.

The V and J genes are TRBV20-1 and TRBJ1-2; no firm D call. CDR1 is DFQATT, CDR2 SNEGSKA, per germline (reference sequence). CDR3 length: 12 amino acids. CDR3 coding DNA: TGCAATGTGAATCCGGGTAACTATGGCTACACCTTC. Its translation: CNVNPGNYGYTF.

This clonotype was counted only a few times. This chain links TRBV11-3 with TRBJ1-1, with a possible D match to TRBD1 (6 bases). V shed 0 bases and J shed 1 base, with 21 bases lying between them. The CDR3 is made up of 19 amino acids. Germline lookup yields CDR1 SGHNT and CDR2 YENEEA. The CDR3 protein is CASSLEDLAEGVPNTEAFF. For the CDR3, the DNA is TGTGCCAGCAGCTTAGAGGACTTGGCTGAGGGGGTGCCGAACACTGAAGCTTTCTTT.

The CDR3 nucleotides read TGTGCCAGCAGCTTACAATCCTACAATGAGCAGTTCTTC. It encodes CASSLQSYNEQFF. The chain recombines TRBV13 with TRBJ2-1; D uncertain. This CDR3 has 13 residues. The V end lost 2 bases, the J end lost 1 base, and 3 bases lay between the germline ends. The germline CDR1 and CDR2 sequences are PRHDT and FYEKMQ (reference sequence).

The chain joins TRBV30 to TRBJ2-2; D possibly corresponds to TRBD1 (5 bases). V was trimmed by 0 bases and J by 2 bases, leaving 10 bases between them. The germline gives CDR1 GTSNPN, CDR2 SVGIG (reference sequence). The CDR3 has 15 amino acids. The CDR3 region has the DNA TGTGCCTGGAGTGTACCCAGGGTTAACACCGGGGAGCTGTTTTTT. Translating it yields CAWSVPRVNTGELFF.

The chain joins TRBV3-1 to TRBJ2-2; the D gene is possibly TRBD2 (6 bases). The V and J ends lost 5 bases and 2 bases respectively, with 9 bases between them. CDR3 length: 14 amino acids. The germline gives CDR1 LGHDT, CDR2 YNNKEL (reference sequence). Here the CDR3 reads CASSSGLNTGELFF. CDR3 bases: TGTGCCAGCAGCTCGGGACTTAACACCGGGGAGCTGTTTTTT.